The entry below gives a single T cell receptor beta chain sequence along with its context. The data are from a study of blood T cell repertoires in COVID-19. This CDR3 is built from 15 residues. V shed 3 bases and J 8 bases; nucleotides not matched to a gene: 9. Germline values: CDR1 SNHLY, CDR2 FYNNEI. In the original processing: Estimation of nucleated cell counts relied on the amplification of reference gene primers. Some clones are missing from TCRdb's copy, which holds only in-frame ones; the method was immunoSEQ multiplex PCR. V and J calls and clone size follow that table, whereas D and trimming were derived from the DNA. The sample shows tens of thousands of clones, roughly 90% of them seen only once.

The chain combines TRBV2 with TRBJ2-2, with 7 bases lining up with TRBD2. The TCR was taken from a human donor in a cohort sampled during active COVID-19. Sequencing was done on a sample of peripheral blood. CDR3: CASSDRTSFRGELFF. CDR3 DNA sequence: TGTGCCAGCAGTGATCGGACTAGTTTTCGTGGGGAGCTGTTTTTT.